A selection of T cell receptor beta chains follows, all from one sample in a study of blood T cells in healthy people across ages. TCRdb fed the 5' RACE reads into MiXCR, producing one record per CDR3 protein. The sample carries about 720,000 distinct CDR3 sequences, roughly 20% recorded once. Sequencing was done on a sample of blood. Receptors were obtained from a man aged 70-80 years in good health. Each CDR3 is given without its conserved first and last residue. The order of the fields is V gene, J gene, D gene, CDR3 protein. A D gene is named only where the DNA matches it firmly.

TRBV6-5,TRBJ1-2,.,ASSYSKSAGYT
TRBV27,TRBJ2-5,.,ASSPRNKETQY
TRBV20-1,.,TRBD1,SYKGGDRGVEQY
TRBV29-1,TRBJ2-2,.,SVGFTGELF
TRBV5-1,TRBJ1-2,.,ASSGETVPYGYT
TRBV18,TRBJ1-1,TRBD1,ASSNRGTEEAEAF
TRBV13,TRBJ1-6,TRBD1,ASSLGQGYNSPLH
TRBV20-1,TRBJ1-3,.,SALPGRSGNTIY
TRBV12-3/TRBV12-4,TRBJ2-3,TRBD2,ASSLGSGGPGRTQY
TRBV19,TRBJ2-7,.,ASSMRGASYEQY
TRBV2,TRBJ2-1,TRBD1,ARKQGRTYNEQF
TRBV7-9,TRBJ2-3,TRBD2,ASSLVAGVSTDTQY
TRBV3-1,TRBJ2-1,.,ASSQGWLAEGYEQF
TRBV7-9,.,.,ASSLEGMVGEQF
TRBV4-1,TRBJ1-1,.,ASSQVPGGRTEAF